The 11 T cell receptor beta chains in this list originate from one sample, sequenced in a study of cytomegalovirus exposure and HLA in healthy donors. This PCR relied on a set of 60 Vbeta primers and 13 Jbeta primers. The protocol was immunoSEQ multiplex PCR, while the TCRdb copy is restricted to in-frame clones and leaves out a portion. The sample includes 200,000 to 250,000 clones, more than 85% seen only once; the top ten take around 1%. Material: PBMCs. The receptors here all came from a woman aged 18 to 35 in good health and CMV-seronegative.

The chain uses TRBV6-5 and TRBJ1-5, with TRBD1 matching over 8 bases. The CDR3 runs 15 residues. The germline V gene encodes CDR1 MNHEY and CDR2 SVGAGI. Trimming cost V 5 bases and J 3 bases; bases outside gene matches: 6. CDR3 protein: CASSQPGQDNQPQHF. CDR3 DNA: TGTGCCAGCAGTCAACCGGGACAGGACAATCAGCCCCAGCATTTT.

The chain recombines TRBV10-1 with TRBJ1-6, with D maybe TRBD1 (5 bases). In germline, CDR1 is WNHNN, CDR2 SYGVQD (reference sequence). This CDR3 has 13 residues. The V end was cut by 0 bases, the J end by 9 bases, with 6 bases between. CDR3 residues: CASSESGGSPLHF. The CDR3 DNA reads as TGCGCCAGCAGTGAGTCCGGGGGTTCACCCCTCCACTTT.

The rearrangement links TRBV18 to TRBJ1-2; 10 nucleotides line up with TRBD1. The germline V gene has CDR1 KGHSH and CDR2 LQKENI. The CDR3 is 13 amino acids. V was clipped by 4 bases and J by 8 bases; unmatched bases: 4. This chain's CDR3 is CASSRRDRGGYTF. In DNA, the CDR3 is TGTGCCAGCTCACGCCGGGACAGGGGCGGCTACACCTTC. Combining the CDR3 with reference TRBV18 and TRBJ1-2 gives the whole variable domain NAGVMQNPRHLVRRRGQEARLRCSPMKGHSHVYWYRQLPEEGLKFMVYLQKENIIDESGMPKERFSAEFPKEGPSILRIQQVVRGDSAAYFCASSRRDRGGYTFGSGTRLTVV.

The chain is built from TRBV5-1 and TRBJ2-5; TRBD2 matches at 10 bases. Germline trimming cut 0 bases from V and 5 bases from J; bases unmatched to any gene: 10. The length of the CDR3 is 17 residues. Germline V CDR1 and CDR2: SGHRS, YFSETQ. The CDR3 loop reads CASSLGLAGVDGETQYF. CDR3 coding DNA: TGCGCCAGCAGCTTGGGCCTAGCGGGGGTAGATGGGGAGACCCAGTACTTC. The complete variable domain, with remaining parts taken from reference TRBV5-1 and TRBJ2-5, reads KAGVTQTPRYLIKTRGQQVTLSCSPISGHRSVSWYQQTPGQGLQFLFEYFSETQRNKGNFPGRFSGRQFSNSRSEMNVSTLELGDSALYLCASSLGLAGVDGETQYFGPGTRLLVL.

Notes on this clone: Other DNA sequences in the sample encode the same CDR3. CDR3: CASSEATYEQYF. In DNA, the CDR3 is TGTGCCAGCAGTGAGGCGACTTACGAGCAGTACTTC. This sequence joins TRBV6-1 and TRBJ2-7; D call uncertain. Per germline, CDR1 MNHNS and CDR2 SASEGT. V lost 3 bases to trimming and J lost 4 bases, with 7 bases between them. The length of the CDR3 is 12 residues.

V gene TRBV5-8 combines with J gene TRBJ2-7, with D possibly being TRBD1 (6 bases). Germline V gene sequence: CDR1 SGHTS, CDR2 YDEGEE. V shed 0 bases and J shed 3 bases, with 10 bases lying between them. The CDR3 length is 14 residues. CDR3 sequence reads: CASSLVGQSYEQYF. The CDR3 DNA sequence: TGTGCCAGCAGCTTGGTCGGACAGAGCTACGAGCAGTACTTC.

The CDR3 nucleotides read TGCGCCAGCAGCCAAGGGTCGGGACTAGCGCTGAAAGATACGCAGTATTTT. It translates to CASSQGSGLALKDTQYF. This chain joins TRBV4-3 and TRBJ2-3; 10 bases align to TRBD2. The CDR3 has 17 amino acids. Trimming took 1 base from V and 5 from J; bases not matched to a gene: 9. CDR1 is LGHNA, CDR2 YSLEER, per germline.

This clone was observed a single time. This rearrangement joins TRBV5-1 to TRBJ1-6; 7 bases fit TRBD1. Germline CDR1 reads SGHRS; CDR2 reads YFSETQ. CDR3 length: 15 residues. Unmatched junction bases numbered 2, after V lost 0 bases and J lost 5 bases. The CDR3 region has the DNA TGCGCCAGCAGCTTGGCCGGGACAGATAATTCACCCCTCCACTTT. Translating it yields CASSLAGTDNSPLHF.

A few counts support this clone. The chain employs TRBV18 and TRBJ1-2, with D perhaps matching TRBD1 (5 bases). The CDR3 spans 17 residues. Germline CDR1 KGHSH, CDR2 LQKENI. Between the trimmed V and J ends, which lost 3 bases and 4 bases, there was a span of 21 bases. CDR3 sequence (DNA): TGTGCCAGCTCACCCTCGCCTGGGGCAGGGCCACTCTATGGCTACACCTTC. Its protein product is CASSPSPGAGPLYGYTF. Full variable domain (remainder filled in from reference TRBV18 and TRBJ1-2): NAGVMQNPRHLVRRRGQEARLRCSPMKGHSHVYWYRQLPEEGLKFMVYLQKENIIDESGMPKERFSAEFPKEGPSILRIQQVVRGDSAAYFCASSPSPGAGPLYGYTFGSGTRLTVV.

Only one count was recorded for this clone. The V call is TRBV2, the J call TRBJ1-2; 9 positions agree with TRBD1. The germline gives CDR1 SNHLY, CDR2 FYNNEI. The V and J ends lost 10 bases and 7 bases, in that order; junction bases with no gene match: 13. CDR3 size: 14 residues. The CDR3 nucleotides read TGTGCCACCAAAACAGGGGGCGATGAGGCTGGCTACACCTTC. Its protein is CATKTGGDEAGYTF.

The chain uses TRBV5-1 and TRBJ2-7; possible D gene TRBD1, 5 bases. V was shortened by 0 bases and J by 6 bases, with 10 bases between the two germline ends. CDR3 length: 13 residues. Germline-derived CDR1 and CDR2 are SGHRS and YFSETQ. The CDR3, as DNA: TGCGCCAGCAGCTTGGCCAGTAGGGGCGAGCAGTACTTC. Translated, it gives CASSLASRGEQYF.